These T cell receptor beta chains were read from a single sample in a study of beta chain features in type 1 diabetes. Sequenced by immunoSEQ multiplex PCR; TCRdb stores in-frame clones only, minus some. The sample shows over 200,000 clones, about a tenth of them seen only once. Input material: naive CD4+ T cells from blood. These receptors all come from a man younger than 40 with type 1 diabetes. The CDR3 runs from the conserved cysteine through the conserved F or W. The order of the fields is clone size, V gene, J gene, D gene, CDR3 DNA, CDR3 protein. The D gene is left open where the match is weak. Expanded clones get a size class; other rows say once, few or many, or leave the size out.

abundance: few; v_gene: TRBV7-2; j_gene: TRBJ1-2; d_gene: -; CDR3nt: TGTGCCAGCAGCTCAAGACGGGGGGCCCTGAACTATGGCTACACCTTC; CDR3aa: CASSSRRGALNYGYTF
abundance: few; v_gene: TRBV6-1; j_gene: TRBJ1-2; d_gene: TRBD1; CDR3nt: TGTGCCAGCAGAGTGACAGGGGGCTACGGCTACACCTTC; CDR3aa: CASRVTGGYGYTF
abundance: -; v_gene: TRBV10-3; j_gene: TRBJ2-7; d_gene: -; CDR3nt: TGTGCCATCGCCTCGGGGGACTCCTACGAGCAGTACTTC; CDR3aa: CAIASGDSYEQYF
abundance: few; v_gene: TRBV28; j_gene: TRBJ2-5; d_gene: -; CDR3nt: TGTGCCAGCAGTACCCGGGGAGAGCAGTACTTC; CDR3aa: CASSTRGEQYF
abundance: few; v_gene: TRBV5-4; j_gene: TRBJ2-5; d_gene: TRBD2; CDR3nt: TGTGCCAGCCGGGAGGGGACGGAGACCCAGTACTTC; CDR3aa: CASREGTETQYF
abundance: few; v_gene: TRBV4-1; j_gene: TRBJ1-6; d_gene: -; CDR3nt: TGCGCCAGCAGCCAATTTACAGCAAATTCACCCCTCCACTTT; CDR3aa: CASSQFTANSPLHF
abundance: few; v_gene: TRBV4-1; j_gene: TRBJ2-3; d_gene: TRBD2; CDR3nt: TGCGCCAGCCGTTTGTGGCGGGGGGAGTCAGATACGCAGTATTTT; CDR3aa: CASRLWRGESDTQYF
abundance: -; v_gene: TRBV2; j_gene: TRBJ1-1; d_gene: -; CDR3nt: TGTGCCAGCAGAGGGGGATGGGGGAACACTGAAGCTTTCTTT; CDR3aa: CASRGGWGNTEAFF
abundance: few; v_gene: TRBV6-5; j_gene: TRBJ1-6; d_gene: -; CDR3nt: TGTGCCAGCAGTTCCTTCAGGGAATCACCCCTCCACTTT; CDR3aa: CASSSFRESPLHF
abundance: few; v_gene: TRBV2; j_gene: TRBJ2-7; d_gene: -; CDR3nt: TGTGCCAGCAAGGCGCTACAGAGCTCCTACGAGCAGTACTTC; CDR3aa: CASKALQSSYEQYF
abundance: few; v_gene: TRBV2; j_gene: TRBJ1-1; d_gene: -; CDR3nt: TGTGCCAGTTTGTTGGGGCTGAACACTGAAGCTTTCTTT; CDR3aa: CASLLGLNTEAFF
abundance: few; v_gene: TRBV5-4; j_gene: TRBJ2-2; d_gene: -; CDR3nt: TGTGCCAGCAGCCGGGAGACGGGTTATGGGGAGCTGTTTTTT; CDR3aa: CASSRETGYGELFF
abundance: few; v_gene: TRBV9; j_gene: TRBJ1-1; d_gene: -; CDR3nt: TGTGCCAGCAGTTTGGGGGCCGTGAACACTGAAGCTTTCTTT; CDR3aa: CASSLGAVNTEAFF
abundance: -; v_gene: TRBV5-1; j_gene: TRBJ1-1; d_gene: TRBD1; CDR3nt: TGCGCCAGCAGCCACGGGACAGGCGGGACTGAAGCTTTCTTT; CDR3aa: CASSHGTGGTEAFF
abundance: few; v_gene: TRBV6-5; j_gene: TRBJ2-7; d_gene: -; CDR3nt: TGTGCCAGCAGTTACTCTAGGCGGGCGGAGAGCTACGAGCAGTACTTC; CDR3aa: CASSYSRRAESYEQYF
abundance: -; v_gene: TRBV2; j_gene: TRBJ1-6; d_gene: TRBD1; CDR3nt: TGTGCCAGCAGTCTCCCTTCTGGACAGGTTTTTTCACCCCTCCACTTT; CDR3aa: CASSLPSGQVFSPLHF
abundance: few; v_gene: TRBV9; j_gene: TRBJ1-2; d_gene: -; CDR3nt: TGTGCCAGCAGCGCCACAGGGTACGGCTATGGCTACACCTTC; CDR3aa: CASSATGYGYGYTF
abundance: -; v_gene: TRBV7-2; j_gene: TRBJ1-2; d_gene: -; CDR3nt: TGTGCCAGCAGCTCTCCGGACAGATACTATGGCTACACCTTC; CDR3aa: CASSSPDRYYGYTF
abundance: few; v_gene: TRBV5-6; j_gene: TRBJ2-1; d_gene: TRBD2; CDR3nt: TGTGCCAGCAGCTTGATTATCGGCCGCGGGGGGGCCCATGAGCAGTTCTTC; CDR3aa: CASSLIIGRGGAHEQFF
abundance: -; v_gene: TRBV7-2; j_gene: TRBJ1-5; d_gene: TRBD1; CDR3nt: TGTGCCAGCAGTCCCGGGGGGACAGGGAATCAGCCCCAGCATTTT; CDR3aa: CASSPGGTGNQPQHF
abundance: few; v_gene: TRBV4-1; j_gene: TRBJ2-1; d_gene: TRBD2; CDR3nt: TGCGCCAGCAGCCAAACCGGGACGGGGGGGGTCAATGAGCAGTTCTTC; CDR3aa: CASSQTGTGGVNEQFF
abundance: few; v_gene: TRBV30; j_gene: TRBJ2-3; d_gene: -; CDR3nt: TGTGCCTGGAGGTGGGACAACACAGATACGCAGTATTTT; CDR3aa: CAWRWDNTDTQYF
abundance: few; v_gene: TRBV4-2; j_gene: TRBJ1-4; d_gene: -; CDR3nt: TGTGCCAGCAGTCCAAGAGTGCGACAACCCAATGAAAAACTGTTTTTT; CDR3aa: CASSPRVRQPNEKLFF
abundance: -; v_gene: TRBV9; j_gene: TRBJ2-2; d_gene: TRBD2; CDR3nt: TGTGCCAGCAGCGTCTTCGGGACTAGCGGGGGAAACACCGGGGAGCTGTTTTTT; CDR3aa: CASSVFGTSGGNTGELFF
abundance: few; v_gene: TRBV9; j_gene: TRBJ2-5; d_gene: TRBD2; CDR3nt: TGTGCCAGCAGCGTACTAGCGGGGGGGCAAGAGACCCAGTACTTC; CDR3aa: CASSVLAGGQETQYF
abundance: -; v_gene: TRBV19; j_gene: TRBJ1-5; d_gene: -; CDR3nt: TGTGCCAGTAGTATCTCCCGGACACAATATCAGCCCCAGCATTTT; CDR3aa: CASSISRTQYQPQHF
abundance: few; v_gene: TRBV7-3; j_gene: TRBJ2-4; d_gene: -; CDR3nt: TGTGCCAGCAGCCAAGGTGGAGAAAACATTCAGTACTTC; CDR3aa: CASSQGGENIQYF
abundance: few; v_gene: TRBV19; j_gene: TRBJ2-3; d_gene: -; CDR3nt: TGTGCCAGTAGCGCGGGAGATACGCAGTATTTT; CDR3aa: CASSAGDTQYF
abundance: few; v_gene: TRBV5-1; j_gene: TRBJ2-1; d_gene: -; CDR3nt: TGCGCCAGCAGCTTGGGGTTAGACAATGAGCAGTTCTTC; CDR3aa: CASSLGLDNEQFF
abundance: few; v_gene: TRBV4-1; j_gene: TRBJ2-4; d_gene: -; CDR3nt: TGCGCCAGCAGCCAAGATCTGGCCAAAAACATTCAGTACTTC; CDR3aa: CASSQDLAKNIQYF